Detailed here is one T cell receptor (beta chain). The target antigen is unknown. Constant-segment primers served in 5'RACE that generated TCR alpha and TCR beta cDNA libraries bearing sample barcodes and UMIs. TCRdb recomputed calls from the 5' RACE reads with MiXCR, one row per CDR3 protein. This sample carries approximately 400,000 distinct CDR3 sequences, about a sixth of them seen once, and the ten largest clones take about 22%. This entry belongs to a study of T-cell memory formation after mild COVID-19. Study results and limitations: SARS-CoV-2 specificity of second-wave clones peaking day 37 was unconfirmed. A second wave expanding day 15 to 37 was CD4+-biased; contracting clones were balanced.

This TCR was recovered from a young man who had mild COVID-19 (a few samples of this study predate the infection). Cell type and time point are not known. Sequencing was performed on PBMCs or a T cell subset sorted from them (not recorded which).

The CDR3 region is CASSLVGGENYGYTF. The CDR3 nucleotides read TGTGCCAGCAGCTTAGTCGGTGGGGAAAACTATGGCTACACCTTC. The chain carries TRBV7-2 and TRBJ1-2; D unclear. The V end was cut by 1 base, the J end by 2 bases, with 11 bases between. CDR3 length equals 15 residues. Per germline, CDR1 SGHTA and CDR2 FQGNSA. Filled out from reference TRBV7-2 and TRBJ1-2, the complete variable domain reads GAGVSQSPSNKVTEKGKDVELRCDPISGHTALYWYRQSLGQGLEFLIYFQGNSAPDKSGLPSDRFSAERTGGSVSTLTIQRTQQEDSAVYLCASSLVGGENYGYTFGSGTRLTVV.